The clone carrying this TCR beta chain was counted ten times or more. Its specificity is unknown. Compared with germline, one end of the junction differs, possibly owing to a read error. RNA served as the template for amplifying TCR beta CDR3 regions. An opening RT-PCR round employed HTBI primers and preceded a second-round multiplex PCR. One entry per CDR3 protein results from TCRdb running MiXCR on the multiplex PCR reads. The data contain roughly 480,000 distinct CDR3 sequences, approximately 15% of them singletons. The source of the sample is a study of Graves' ophthalmopathy and Graves' hyperthyroidism. General study points: With a specificity of around 76% and a sensitivity of about 71%, the model predicted ophthalmopathy progression. The blood repertoire also included most expanded thyroid clonotypes above 0.001 frequency.

This CDR3 region has 16 residues. The germline V gene has CDR1 MDHEN and CDR2 SYDVKM. Sequencing input: blood. This TCR was sampled from a woman between 25 and 40 years old with Graves' ophthalmopathy. The genes are TRBV28 and TRBJ2-5; 8 positions agree with TRBD1. The CDR3 region has the DNA TGCGCCAGCAGTCACACCCCCGGGACAGGAGAAGAGACCCAGTACTTC. The encoded protein is CASSHTPGTGEETQYF.